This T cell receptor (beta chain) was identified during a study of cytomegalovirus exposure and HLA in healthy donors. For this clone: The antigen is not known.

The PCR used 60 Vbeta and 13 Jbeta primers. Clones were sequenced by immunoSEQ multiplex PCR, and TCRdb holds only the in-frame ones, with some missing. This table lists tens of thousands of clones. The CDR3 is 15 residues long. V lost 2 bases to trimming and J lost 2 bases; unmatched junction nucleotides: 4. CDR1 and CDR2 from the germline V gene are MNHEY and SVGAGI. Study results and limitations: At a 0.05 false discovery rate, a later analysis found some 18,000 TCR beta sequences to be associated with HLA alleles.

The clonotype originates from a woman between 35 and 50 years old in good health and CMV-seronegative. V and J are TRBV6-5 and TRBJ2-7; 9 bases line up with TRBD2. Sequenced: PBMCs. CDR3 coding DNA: TGTGCCAGCAGTTACGGCGGGAGGGCACCCTACGAGCAGTACTTC. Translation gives CASSYGGRAPYEQYF.